The 4 T cell receptor beta chains below were found in one sample sequenced in a study of cytomegalovirus exposure and HLA in healthy donors. The study ran its PCR with 60 Vbeta and 13 Jbeta primers. Method: immunoSEQ multiplex PCR; TCRdb's copy keeps in-frame clones and lacks some. This table holds about 150,000 clones, over 80% found once. The material sequenced was PBMCs. The receptors shown here come from a boy between 2 and 15 years old in good health and CMV-seronegative.

The rearrangement links TRBV29-1 to TRBJ2-2; 11 bases fit TRBD2. This CDR3 spans 15 amino acids. Trimming took 6 bases from V and 3 from J; bases not matched to a gene: 6. The germline V gene has CDR1 SQVTM and CDR2 ANQGSEA. This chain's CDR3 is CSVGASGGYTGELFF. CDR3 nucleotide sequence: TGCAGCGTGGGTGCTAGCGGGGGGTACACCGGGGAGCTGTTTTTT.

The chain links TRBV29-1 to TRBJ2-1, with 12 positions matching TRBD1. This CDR3 has 15 residues. Germline values: CDR1 SQVTM, CDR2 ANQGSEA. V dropped 4 bases and J dropped 13; count of bases not matched to a gene: 14. The CDR3 sequence: CSVARGTGGASEQFF. The CDR3 nucleotides are TGCAGCGTTGCTAGAGGGACAGGGGGCGCGAGCGAACAGTTCTTC.

This clone was seen once. The chain uses TRBV29-1 and TRBJ1-2; TRBD1 matches at 7 bases. V lost 6 bases, J lost 4 bases, and 5 bases stayed unmatched. Germline assignment: CDR1 SQVTM and CDR2 ANQGSEA. The CDR3 totals 12 residues. Here the CDR3 DNA reads TGCAGCGTCCTACAGGGGATCTATGGCTACACCTTC. Protein product: CSVLQGIYGYTF.

The chain carries TRBV6-5 and TRBJ1-2; TRBD1 might be the D (5 bases). Trimming took 2 bases from V and 6 from J, leaving 10 bases between them. Germline assignment: CDR1 MNHEY and CDR2 SVGAGI. The CDR3 extends over 13 amino acids. CDR3 in amino acids: CASSYRGTDGYTF. As DNA, the CDR3 is TGTGCCAGCAGTTACAGGGGTACAGATGGCTACACCTTC.